One sample yielded the 18 T cell receptor beta chains listed below, sequenced in a study of blood T cell repertoires in COVID-19. Method: immunoSEQ multiplex PCR; TCRdb's copy keeps in-frame clones and lacks some. The sample lists about 160,000 clones, approximately 95% occurring once. Sequencing was carried out using peripheral blood. Receptors originate from a woman aged 50 to 60 with acute or convalescent COVID-19.

The rearrangement joins TRBV28 to TRBJ1-4; tentative D call: TRBD1 (5 bases). The CDR3 is 14 amino acids. V gave up 5 bases and J gave up 6 bases, with 13 bases separating them. Germline assignment: CDR1 MDHEN and CDR2 SYDVKM. The DNA of the CDR3 is TGTGCCAGCAGTCTTGGGGGAGGGTATGAAAAACTGTTTTTT. Translated: CASSLGGGYEKLFF.

The rearrangement joins TRBV2 to TRBJ1-5; 7 bases align to TRBD1. Trimming removed 5 bases from V and 4 bases from J; junction bases left unmatched: 2. Per the germline V gene, CDR1 is SNHLY and CDR2 is FYNNEI. This CDR3 has 13 residues. CDR3 region: CASSLQGNQPQHF. CDR3 DNA: TGTGCCAGCAGTTTACAGGGGAATCAGCCCCAGCATTTT.

The DNA of the CDR3 is TGTGCCAGCATTAGCGGCTACGAGCAGTACTTC. Its protein product is CASISGYEQYF. The chain combines TRBV2 with TRBJ2-7; tentatively, D is TRBD2 (6 bases). This CDR3 region has 11 residues. The V gene lost 7 bases and the J gene lost 3 bases, with 7 bases spanning the gap. Germline V gives CDR1 SNHLY, CDR2 FYNNEI.

There are a few counts of this clone. This chain uses TRBV9 with TRBJ2-1; the match to TRBD2 covers 8 bases. Trimming at V came to 3 bases and at J to 8 bases, leaving 19 bases not matched to a gene. CDR3 length: 18 amino acids. CDR1 and CDR2 from the germline V gene are SGDLS and YYNGEE. CDR3 in DNA: TGTGCCAGCAGCGCCGACTTGGCAGCGGGAGTACTGTTGGATGAGCAGTTCTTC. Its protein is CASSADLAAGVLLDEQFF.

This chain connects TRBV11-2 to TRBJ2-6; D is possibly TRBD2 (5 bases). CDR1 SGHAT and CDR2 FQNNGV come from the germline V gene. This CDR3 spans 16 amino acids. Deletions cut 1 base from V and 2 bases from J, with 9 bases between. CDR3 DNA sequence: TGTGCCAGCAGCTTAGTTCGCGGGCCTGGGGCCAACGTCCTGACTTTC. Amino acids: CASSLVRGPGANVLTF. Full variable domain (remainder filled in from reference TRBV11-2 and TRBJ2-6): EAGVAQSPRYKIIEKRQSVAFWCNPISGHATLYWYQQILGQGPKLLIQFQNNGVVDDSQLPKDRFSAERLKGVDSTLKIQPAKLEDSAVYLCASSLVRGPGANVLTFGAGSRLTVL.

J is TRBJ2-3 and V is TRBV24-1; 9 bases are a match to TRBD1. CDR3 length: 16 residues. Germline CDR1 is KGHDR and CDR2 is SFDVKD. V lost 6 bases to trimming and J lost 1 base; unmatched junction nucleotides: 7. This chain's CDR3 is CATSQRRDRGTDTQYF. The CDR3 coding sequence is TGTGCCACCAGTCAACGCCGGGACAGGGGCACAGATACGCAGTATTTT.

The chain has TRBV3-1 (or the pseudogene TRBV3-2) and TRBJ2-7; TRBD1 aligns across 8 bases. The CDR3 has 14 residues. Germline lookup yields CDR1 LGHDT and CDR2 YNNKEL (reference sequence). V was pared by 6 bases and J by 2 bases, with 6 bases of the junction left unmatched. The CDR3 nucleotides read TGTGCCAGCAGTCCCGGGACAGGAACCTACGAGCAGTACTTC. Protein product: CASSPGTGTYEQYF.

The genes are TRBV18 and TRBJ2-1; 8 bases fit TRBD2. The germline V gene encodes CDR1 KGHSH and CDR2 LQKENI. This CDR3 spans 15 amino acids. V lost 2 bases, J lost 10 bases, and 10 bases stayed unmatched. This chain's CDR3 is CASSPGREASGEQFF. CDR3 nucleotide sequence: TGTGCCAGCTCACCAGGGCGGGAGGCCTCCGGAGAGCAGTTCTTC.

The chain combines TRBV5-1 with TRBJ2-3; D is uncertain. CDR3 length: 14 amino acids. Trimming pared 4 bases from V and 4 bases from J, leaving 13 bases between. CDR1 and CDR2 (germline): SGHRS, YFSETQ. This CDR3 reads CASSPDSSADTQYF. In DNA, the CDR3 is TGCGCCAGCAGCCCTGATTCGAGCGCAGATACGCAGTATTTT.

This clone was seen only once. The chain combines TRBV12-5 with TRBJ1-1, with D possibly matching TRBD1 (5 bases). The CDR3 has 13 residues. V lost 2 bases to trimming and J lost 3 bases, with 7 bases between them. The germline V gene encodes CDR1 LGHNT and CDR2 FRNRAP. The CDR3 sequence: CASGLWGDTEAFF. Written as DNA, the CDR3 is TGTGCTAGTGGTTTGTGGGGGGACACTGAAGCTTTCTTT.

This chain connects TRBV19 to TRBJ2-1, with 8 bases aligning to TRBD2. CDR1 and CDR2 (germline): LNHDA, SQIVND (reference sequence). The CDR3 loop spans 15 amino acids. Unmatched junction bases numbered 5, after V lost 1 base and J lost 6 bases. The CDR3 nucleotides read TGTGCCAGTAGTATAGGTTGGCTAGCGGGCAATGAGCAGTTCTTC. It yields the protein CASSIGWLAGNEQFF.

The chain recombines TRBV2 with TRBJ1-2, with TRBD1 as a possible D gene (6 bases). This CDR3 is 13 amino acids long. Trimming shortened V by 5 bases and J by 1 base, and 8 bases separated the two germline ends. CDR1 is SNHLY, CDR2 FYNNEI, per germline. The CDR3 is CASSIQGNYGYTF. For the CDR3, the DNA is TGTGCCAGCAGTATACAGGGTAACTATGGCTACACCTTC.

The chain employs TRBV6-5 and TRBJ1-2; the D gene is possibly TRBD1 (6 bases). Trimming left V 10 bases short and J 8 bases short, with 11 bases between. The CDR3 is 10 residues long. Per germline, CDR1 MNHEY and CDR2 SVGAGI. Here the CDR3 DNA reads TGTGCCACCAAGGACAGCGGCTACACCTTC. It encodes CATKDSGYTF.

This chain links TRBV18 with TRBJ1-1, with D possibly being TRBD1 (6 bases). CDR3 length: 15 amino acids. Trimming removed 6 bases from V and 1 base from J, with 15 bases in between. Germline V CDR1 and CDR2: KGHSH, LQKENI. The CDR3 sequence is CASSLEQGKNTEAFF. The CDR3 DNA follows: TGTGCCAGCTCTTTGGAACAGGGAAAGAACACTGAAGCTTTCTTT.

The chain has TRBV7-3 and TRBJ2-1; the match to TRBD2 covers 8 bases. The V gene's germline CDR1 is SGHTA and CDR2 FQGTGA. CDR3 size: 15 residues. After removal of 5 bases from V and 3 bases from J, the junction contained 6 bases not matched to a gene. This chain's CDR3 is CASSLSGGNYNEQFF. The CDR3 DNA sequence: TGTGCCAGCAGCCTCAGCGGGGGAAACTACAATGAGCAGTTCTTC.

In DNA, the CDR3 is TGTGCCATCAGTGAGTCAATTGGGGCCTCCTACGAGCAGTACTTC. Its protein is CAISESIGASYEQYF. The chain is built from TRBV10-3 and TRBJ2-7; TRBD1 is a possible D gene (5 bases). V was clipped by 0 bases and J by 0 bases, with 9 bases between them. Germline V gene data show CDR1 as ENHRY and CDR2 as SYGVKD. CDR3 length equals 15 residues.

The rearrangement uses TRBV9 and TRBJ1-6; D call uncertain. This CDR3 has 15 amino acids. In germline, CDR1 is SGDLS, CDR2 YYNGEE. Trimming left V 5 bases short and J 0 bases short, with 9 bases between. The CDR3 reads CASSTGSSYNSPLHF. CDR3 nucleotide sequence: TGTGCCAGCAGTACTGGGAGCTCCTATAATTCACCCCTCCACTTT.

The chain employs TRBV25-1 and TRBJ1-2; no reliable D call. The V gene's germline CDR1 is MGHDK and CDR2 SYGVNS. The V end was cut by 6 bases, the J end by 1 base, with 15 bases between. This CDR3 has 15 amino acids. The CDR3 region is CASSPLGGLNYGYTF. CDR3 in DNA: TGTGCCAGCAGCCCCCTCGGAGGGCTTAACTATGGCTACACCTTC.